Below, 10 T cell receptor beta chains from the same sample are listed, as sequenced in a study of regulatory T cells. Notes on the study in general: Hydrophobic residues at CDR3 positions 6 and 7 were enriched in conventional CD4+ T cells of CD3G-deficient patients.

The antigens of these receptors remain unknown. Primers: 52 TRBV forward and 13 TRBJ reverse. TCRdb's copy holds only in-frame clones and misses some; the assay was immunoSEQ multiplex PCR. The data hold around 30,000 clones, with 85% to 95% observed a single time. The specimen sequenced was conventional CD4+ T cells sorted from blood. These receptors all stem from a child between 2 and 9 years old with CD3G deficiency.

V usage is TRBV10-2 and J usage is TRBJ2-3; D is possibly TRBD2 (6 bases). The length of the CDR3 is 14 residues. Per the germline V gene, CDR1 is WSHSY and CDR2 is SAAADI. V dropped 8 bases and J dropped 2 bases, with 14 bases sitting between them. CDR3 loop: CASGASGSTDTQYF. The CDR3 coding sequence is TGCGCCAGCGGGGCCAGCGGGTCCACAGATACGCAGTATTTT.

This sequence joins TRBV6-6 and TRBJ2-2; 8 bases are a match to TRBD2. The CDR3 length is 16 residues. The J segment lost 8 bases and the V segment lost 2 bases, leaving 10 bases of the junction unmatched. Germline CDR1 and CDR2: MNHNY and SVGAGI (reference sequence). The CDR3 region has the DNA TGTGCCAGCAGTTACCAGACTAGCGCCTTGAGGGGGGAGCTGTTTTTT. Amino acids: CASSYQTSALRGELFF.

This CDR3 reads CASNPGLAGGETTYNEQFF. The DNA for the CDR3 is TGTGCCAGCAACCCCGGACTAGCGGGAGGCGAGACTACCTACAATGAGCAGTTCTTC. The rearrangement links TRBV28 to TRBJ2-1, with TRBD2 identical over 14 bases. The CDR3 covers 19 residues. From germline, CDR1 is MDHEN and CDR2 SYDVKM. Unmatched junction bases numbered 13, after V lost 7 bases and J lost 2 bases.

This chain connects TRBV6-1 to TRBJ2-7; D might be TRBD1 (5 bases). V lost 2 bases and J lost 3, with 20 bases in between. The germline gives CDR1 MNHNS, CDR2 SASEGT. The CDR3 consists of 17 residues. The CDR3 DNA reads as TGTGCCAGCAGTGAAAGTGCTGACAAGGGGTACCACTACGAGCAGTACTTC. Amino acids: CASSESADKGYHYEQYF.

CDR3 nucleotide sequence: TGTGCCAGCTCACCAACTAATGGTTACGAGCAGTACTTC. Translated: CASSPTNGYEQYF. The rearrangement links TRBV18 to TRBJ2-7; no reliable D call. V was clipped by 2 bases and J by 4 bases, with 9 bases between them. Germline V CDR1 and CDR2: KGHSH, LQKENI. This CDR3 comprises 13 residues.

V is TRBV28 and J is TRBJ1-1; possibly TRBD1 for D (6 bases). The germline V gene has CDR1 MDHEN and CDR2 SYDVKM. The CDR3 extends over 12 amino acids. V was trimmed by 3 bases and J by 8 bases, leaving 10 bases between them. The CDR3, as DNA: TGTGCCAGCAGTTTTGGCCAGGGGGAAGCTTTCTTT. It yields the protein CASSFGQGEAFF.

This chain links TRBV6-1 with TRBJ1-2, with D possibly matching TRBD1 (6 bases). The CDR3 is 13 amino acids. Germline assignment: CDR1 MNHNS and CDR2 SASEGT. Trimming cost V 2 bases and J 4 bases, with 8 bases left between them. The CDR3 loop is CASSERGVYGYTF. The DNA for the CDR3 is TGTGCCAGCAGTGAAAGGGGGGTCTATGGCTACACCTTC.

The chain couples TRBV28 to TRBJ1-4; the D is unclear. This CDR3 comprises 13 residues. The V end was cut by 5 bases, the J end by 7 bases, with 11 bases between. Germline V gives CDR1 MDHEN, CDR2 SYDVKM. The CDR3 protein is CASSPHHREKLFF. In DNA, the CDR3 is TGTGCCAGCAGTCCCCACCATCGTGAAAAACTGTTTTTT.

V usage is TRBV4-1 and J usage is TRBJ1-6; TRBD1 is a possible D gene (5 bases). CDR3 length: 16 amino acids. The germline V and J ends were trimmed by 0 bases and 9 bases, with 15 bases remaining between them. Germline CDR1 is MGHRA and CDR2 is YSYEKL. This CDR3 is CASSQDPRGAGSPLHF. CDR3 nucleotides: TGCGCCAGCAGCCAAGATCCCCGAGGGGCGGGTTCACCCCTCCACTTT.

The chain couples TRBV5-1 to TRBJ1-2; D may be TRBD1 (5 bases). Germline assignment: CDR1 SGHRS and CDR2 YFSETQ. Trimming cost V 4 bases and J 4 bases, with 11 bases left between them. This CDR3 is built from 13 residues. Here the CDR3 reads CASSPGTVYGYTF. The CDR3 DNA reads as TGCGCCAGCAGCCCAGGGACGGTCTATGGCTACACCTTC.